This T cell receptor beta chain was identified in a study of T cell clonality in common variable immunodeficiency. The study, taken as a whole, reports: Compared with healthy controls, CVID subjects showed increased TCRbeta clonality, mostly in about a third. Fewer TCRbeta clones were shared among CVID subjects than controls.

This clone was seen only a few times. Its antigen is undetermined. The read ends 3 residues before the CDR3 terminus; that terminus is restored from the germline J gene. CVID and control samples used equivalent genomic DNA input. This table comes from immunoSEQ multiplex PCR, and its TCRdb copy is limited to in-frame clones, with some not included. Recorded here are 45,000 to 65,000 clones, with no singletons, and the ten leading clones hold approximately 1.9%. This CDR3 has 13 residues. Germline values: CDR1 LNHDA, CDR2 SQIVND (reference sequence). The chain is built from TRBV19 and TRBJ2-2; TRBD1 matches at 7 bases. Source material: peripheral blood mononuclear cells. This receptor was identified in a person aged 18 to 70 in good health. CDR3 region: CASSHDRAEKLFF. The CDR3 bases that were read are TGTGCCAGTAGTCACGACAGGGCGGAAAAG.